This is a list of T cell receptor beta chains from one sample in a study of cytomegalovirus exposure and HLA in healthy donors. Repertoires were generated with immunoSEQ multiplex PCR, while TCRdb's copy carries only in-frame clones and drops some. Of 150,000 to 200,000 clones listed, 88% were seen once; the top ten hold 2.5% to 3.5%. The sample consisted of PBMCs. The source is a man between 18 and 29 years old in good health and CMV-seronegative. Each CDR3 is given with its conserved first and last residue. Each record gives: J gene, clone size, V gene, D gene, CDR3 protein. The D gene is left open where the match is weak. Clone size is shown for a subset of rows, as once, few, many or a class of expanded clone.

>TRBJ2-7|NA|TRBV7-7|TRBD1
CASSIGQGLTYEQYF
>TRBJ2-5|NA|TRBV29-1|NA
CSVEVNTQETQYF
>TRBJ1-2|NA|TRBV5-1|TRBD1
CASSFDRVRGYTF
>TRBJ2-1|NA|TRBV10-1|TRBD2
CASSGLAGGWNEQFF
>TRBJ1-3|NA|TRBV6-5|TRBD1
CASSFRGPGNTIYF
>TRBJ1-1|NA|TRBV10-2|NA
CASSESTGLNTEAFF
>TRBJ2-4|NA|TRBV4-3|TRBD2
CASSQLDSRGENIQYF
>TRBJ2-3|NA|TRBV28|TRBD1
CASSHGQGWDTQYF
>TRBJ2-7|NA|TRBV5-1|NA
CASSLAQGLGYEQYF
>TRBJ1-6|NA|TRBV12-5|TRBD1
CASGTNARGQVDNSPLHF
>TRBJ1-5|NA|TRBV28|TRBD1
CASSLWGTGNNQPQHF
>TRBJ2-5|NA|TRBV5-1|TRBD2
CASSWTSGGQETQYF
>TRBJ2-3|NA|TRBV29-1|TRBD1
CSVAQGAGGTDTQYF
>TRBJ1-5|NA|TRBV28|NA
CASKKTGNQPQHF
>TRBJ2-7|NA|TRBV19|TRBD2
CASSWGGDEQYF
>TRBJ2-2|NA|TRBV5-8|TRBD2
CASSLAGRAGELFF
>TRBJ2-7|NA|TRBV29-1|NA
CSVEDVAEGTEQYF
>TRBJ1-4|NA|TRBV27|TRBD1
CASSTRFRDRKKDEKLFF
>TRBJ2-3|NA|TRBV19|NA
CASSQDSSTDTQYF
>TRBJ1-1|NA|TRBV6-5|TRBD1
CASSSRGQGGTEAFF
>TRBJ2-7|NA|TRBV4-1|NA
CASSQDNAEGGEQYF
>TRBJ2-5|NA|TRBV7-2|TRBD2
CASSLEAGGLRTQYF
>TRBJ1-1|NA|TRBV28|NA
CASSPMTNTEAFF
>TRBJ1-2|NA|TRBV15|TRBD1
CATSRDSTLGGINYGYTF
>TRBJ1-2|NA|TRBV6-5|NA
CASSYDGGNYGYTF
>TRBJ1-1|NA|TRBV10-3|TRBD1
CAIRETGIEAFF
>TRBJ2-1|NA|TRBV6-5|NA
CASSLLADAYNEQFF
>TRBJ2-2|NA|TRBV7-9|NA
CASSLGQTTNTGELFF
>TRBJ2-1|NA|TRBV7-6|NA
CASSSERVEQDNEQFF
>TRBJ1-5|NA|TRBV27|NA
CASSFSAGYSNQPQHF
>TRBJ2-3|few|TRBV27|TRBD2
CASSKLAGLTDTQYF
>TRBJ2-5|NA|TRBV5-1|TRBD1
CASSLGQGVGETQYF
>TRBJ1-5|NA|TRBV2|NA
CASSEGGRGNQPQHF
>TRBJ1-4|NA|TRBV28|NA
CASQTNEKLFF
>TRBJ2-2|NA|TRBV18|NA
CASSPSEGWLGGELFF
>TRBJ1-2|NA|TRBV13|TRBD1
CASSHRTGAVFYGYTF
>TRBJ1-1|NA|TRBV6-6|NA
CASTFTQGLNTEAFF
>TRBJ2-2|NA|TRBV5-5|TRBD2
CASSDGEGLGTGELFF
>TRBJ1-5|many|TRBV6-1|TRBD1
CASRPGTGGNQPQHF
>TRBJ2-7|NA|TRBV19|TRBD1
CASSMTGSSYEQYF
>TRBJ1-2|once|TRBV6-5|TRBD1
CASRTGFDRGYGYTF